This T cell receptor (beta chain) appears in the sequencing data of a study of blood T cell repertoires in COVID-19. Study summary: Acute and convalescent COVID-19 samples came from the United States, Italy and Spain. The analysed material was cDNA or gDNA that came from T cells, B-cell-depleted T cells, or PBMCs.

As originally analysed: Amplification of reference gene primers provided the estimated nucleated cell counts. Assay: immunoSEQ multiplex PCR; the TCRdb copy retains only in-frame clones and omits some. That table gives V, J and clone size, and the DNA gave D and trimming. The table lists approximately 280,000 clones, around 89% of them singletons. The CDR3 has 11 residues. Trimming stripped 5 bases from V and 5 bases from J, with 8 bases between. Germline V gene sequence: CDR1 DFQATT, CDR2 SNEGSKA (reference sequence). This clonotype was obtained from a man in his forties with acute or convalescent COVID-19. Source material: peripheral blood. This chain joins TRBV20-1 and TRBJ2-3; D not certain. CDR3 in amino acids: CSAVKIDTQYF. CDR3 nucleotide sequence: TGCAGTGCTGTTAAAATAGATACGCAGTATTTT.